Following are 31 T cell receptor beta chains from one sample sequenced in a study of blood T cell repertoires in COVID-19. Sequenced by immunoSEQ multiplex PCR; TCRdb stores in-frame clones only, minus some. The table has roughly 200,000 clones, around 90% seen once. The source material was PBMCs or T cells enriched from blood (not recorded which). These TCRs come from a young woman who had recovered from COVID-19.

V and J are TRBV11-3 and TRBJ2-3, with a possible D match to TRBD2 (6 bases). CDR1 and CDR2 from the germline V gene are SGHNT and YENEEA. The CDR3 loop spans 15 amino acids. V was trimmed by 2 bases and J by 7 bases, leaving 16 bases between them. The CDR3 sequence: CASSLKSSGDYTQYF. The CDR3 coding sequence is TGTGCCAGCAGCTTAAAGTCGTCGGGGGATTATACGCAGTATTTT.

This clone has ten or more counts. The chain links TRBV7-9 to TRBJ1-6; 7 positions match TRBD1. This CDR3 region has 14 residues. Germline V CDR1 and CDR2: SEHNR, FQNEAQ (reference sequence). V shed 3 bases and J 5 bases; nucleotides not matched to a gene: 1. DNA for the CDR3: TGTGCCAGCAGCTTCGGGACAGATAATTCACCCCTCCACTTT. It yields the protein CASSFGTDNSPLHF.

The chain has TRBV24-1 and TRBJ2-6, with unresolved D. The CDR3 is 12 amino acids. Trimming left V 10 bases short and J 1 base short, with 4 bases between. Per germline, CDR1 KGHDR and CDR2 SFDVKD. The chain's CDR3 is CATESGANVLTF. The CDR3 DNA reads as TGTGCCACGGAGTCTGGGGCCAACGTCCTGACTTTC.

The gene calls are TRBV5-4 and TRBJ2-3; 7 bases agree with TRBD1. Germline lookup yields CDR1 SGHNT and CDR2 YYREEE (reference sequence). The CDR3 consists of 16 residues. Trimming removed 0 bases from V and 0 bases from J; junction bases left unmatched: 4. DNA of the CDR3: TGTGCCAGCAGCTTGGTATCAGGGGGAAGCACAGATACGCAGTATTTT. This codes for CASSLVSGGSTDTQYF.

This clone was seen just once. The rearrangement links TRBV11-3 to TRBJ1-6; 8 bases agree with TRBD1. V gave up 5 bases and J gave up 10 bases; unmatched junction bases: 10. The V gene's germline CDR1 is SGHNT and CDR2 YENEEA. The CDR3 contains 15 residues. CDR3 sequence (DNA): TGTGCCAGCAGCCGCCGACAGGGGAAAGAATCACCCCTCCACTTT. Encoded protein: CASSRRQGKESPLHF.

This clone has just one count. The rearrangement uses TRBV15 and TRBJ1-3, with TRBD1 as a possible D gene (5 bases). Trimming left V 2 bases short and J 4 bases short, with 12 bases between. Germline values: CDR1 LNHNV, CDR2 YYDKDF (reference sequence). The CDR3 extends over 15 amino acids. CDR3 sequence: CATSRLTGTGNTIYF. CDR3 DNA sequence: TGTGCCACCAGCAGACTTACAGGTACCGGAAACACCATATATTTT.

The J gene is TRBJ1-2, the V gene TRBV30, with D hard to call. Trimming took off 4 bases at V and 2 bases at J, with 5 bases between the two ends. Germline assignment: CDR1 GTSNPN and CDR2 SVGIG (reference sequence). CDR3 length: 11 residues. As DNA, the CDR3 is TGTGCCTGGACAGTGAACTATGGCTACACCTTC. It encodes CAWTVNYGYTF. Using reference TRBV30 and TRBJ1-2 for the parts outside the CDR3, the full variable domain is SQTIHQWPATLVQPVGSPLSLECTVEGTSNPNLYWYRQAAGRGLQLLFYSVGIGQISSEVPQNLSASRPQDRQFILSSKKLLLSDSGFYLCAWTVNYGYTFGSGTRLTVV.

This sequence joins TRBV11-1 and TRBJ1-6; 9 bases line up with TRBD1. The CDR3 spans 16 residues. V gave up 1 base and J gave up 9 bases; unmatched junction bases: 7. Germline V CDR1 and CDR2: SGHAT, FQDESV (reference sequence). CDR3 region: CASSLGAGQGSSPLHF. The DNA for the CDR3 is TGTGCCAGCAGCTTAGGGGCTGGACAGGGGTCTTCACCCCTCCACTTT. Drawing the rest from reference TRBV11-1 and TRBJ1-6, the complete variable domain is EAEVAQSPRYKITEKSQAVAFWCDPISGHATLYWYRQILGQGPELLVQFQDESVVDDSQLPKDRFSAERLKGVDSTLKIQPAELGDSAMYLCASSLGAGQGSSPLHFGNGTRLTVT.

V gene TRBV9 combines with J gene TRBJ1-1, with D tentatively TRBD1 (5 bases). V lost 3 bases, J lost 5 bases, and 8 bases lay in between. Looked up from germline, CDR1 is SGDLS and CDR2 is YYNGEE. This CDR3 has 12 residues. The chain's CDR3 is CASSAGGTEAFF. The CDR3 DNA reads TGTGCCAGCAGCGCCGGGGGGACTGAAGCTTTCTTT.

This CDR3 is CATSDWASGRGNNEQFF. The CDR3 DNA is TGTGCCACCAGTGATTGGGCTAGCGGGAGGGGCAACAATGAGCAGTTCTTC. This chain joins TRBV24-1 and TRBJ2-1; the match to TRBD2 covers 12 bases. From germline, CDR1 is KGHDR and CDR2 SFDVKD. The CDR3 covers 17 residues. The V gene end was trimmed by 2 bases and the J gene end by 5 bases; junction bases not matched to a gene: 6.

In DNA form, the CDR3 reads TGTGCCAGCAGCTCCCCGGACAAGAGTGAAGAGACCCAGTACTTC. Amino acids: CASSSPDKSEETQYF. J is TRBJ2-5 and V is TRBV6-6; TRBD1 is a possible D gene (5 bases). This CDR3 contains 15 residues. Per germline, CDR1 MNHNY and CDR2 SVGAGI (reference sequence). Trimming took off 6 bases at V and 3 bases at J, with 17 bases between the two ends.

The chain combines TRBV4-1 with TRBJ1-1; the match to TRBD1 covers 7 bases. The length of the CDR3 is 17 residues. Per the germline V gene, CDR1 is MGHRA and CDR2 is YSYEKL. Trimming took 0 bases from V and 1 from J; bases not matched to a gene: 8. CDR3 nucleotides: TGCGCCAGCAGCCAAGAGACAGGGCCAAGGGGGAACACTGAAGCTTTCTTT. Protein product: CASSQETGPRGNTEAFF.

The chain's CDR3 is CASSQDGGSFNEQYF. The CDR3 coding sequence is TGTGCCAGCAGCCAAGATGGAGGGTCCTTCAACGAGCAGTACTTC. The chain links TRBV14 to TRBJ2-7, with a possible D match to TRBD2 (6 bases). Germline CDR1 is SGHDN and CDR2 is FVKESK. V lost 0 bases to trimming and J lost 5 bases, with 14 bases between them. There are 15 residues in the CDR3.

The CDR3 sequence: CATRRGGSSYNEQFF. In DNA, the CDR3 is TGTGCCACCCGCCGGGGGGGGTCCTCCTACAATGAGCAGTTCTTC. The rearrangement joins TRBV6-5 to TRBJ2-1; 8 bases fit TRBD2. The CDR3 length is 15 residues. Germline values: CDR1 MNHEY, CDR2 SVGAGI. Germline trimming cut 10 bases from V and 0 bases from J; bases unmatched to any gene: 8.

The chain recombines TRBV14 with TRBJ2-5; TRBD1 is a possible D gene (6 bases). In germline, CDR1 is SGHDN, CDR2 FVKESK. This CDR3 is built from 15 residues. Between the trimmed V and J ends, which lost 4 bases and 1 base, there was a span of 13 bases. CDR3 nucleotide sequence: TGTGCCAGCAGCCTTACACCAGGGGTCCAAGAGACCCAGTACTTC. Translation gives CASSLTPGVQETQYF.

The chain combines TRBV19 with TRBJ1-1; a possible D gene is TRBD1 (5 bases). V lost 3 bases to trimming and J lost 2 bases, with 13 bases between them. Germline-derived CDR1 and CDR2 are LNHDA and SQIVND (reference sequence). This CDR3 is 15 amino acids long. The CDR3 bases are TGTGCCAGTAGTATTGTTGGGGCCCGAAACACTGAAGCTTTCTTT. Its translation is CASSIVGARNTEAFF.

The J gene is TRBJ1-6, the V gene TRBV24-1; the match to TRBD1 covers 7 bases. Trimming cost V 12 bases and J 9 bases; bases outside gene matches: 10. The CDR3 totals 13 residues. Germline CDR1 KGHDR, CDR2 SFDVKD. CDR3 residues: CASQGQRVSPLHF. The CDR3 nucleotides are TGTGCCTCCCAGGGACAGCGGGTTTCACCCCTCCACTTT.

The rearrangement joins TRBV6-5 to TRBJ1-6; 7 nucleotides agree with TRBD1. The V gene end was trimmed by 5 bases and the J gene end by 10 bases; junction bases not matched to a gene: 8. Per germline, CDR1 MNHEY and CDR2 SVGAGI. The length of the CDR3 is 14 residues. CDR3 amino acids: CASSRQGGNSPLHF. CDR3 DNA sequence: TGTGCCAGCAGTAGACAGGGCGGTAACTCACCCCTCCACTTT.

This chain uses TRBV4-3 with TRBJ2-1, with D maybe TRBD2 (5 bases). CDR1 and CDR2 (germline): LGHNA, YSLEER. Trimming cost V 0 bases and J 10 bases, with 10 bases left between them. The CDR3 is 13 residues long. The CDR3 sequence is CASSQEGWEEQFF. CDR3 nucleotide sequence: TGCGCCAGCAGCCAAGAGGGATGGGAGGAGCAGTTCTTC.

The chain is built from TRBV19 and TRBJ1-1; D may be TRBD1 (5 bases). In germline, CDR1 is LNHDA, CDR2 SQIVND (reference sequence). Between the trimmed V and J ends, which lost 4 bases and 1 base, there was a span of 22 bases. CDR3 length equals 18 residues. The CDR3 DNA sequence: TGTGCCAGTAGTAAATTAGTTGGCAGGGCGGTAGGGAACACTGAAGCTTTCTTT. This gives the protein CASSKLVGRAVGNTEAFF.

The gene calls are TRBV7-9 and TRBJ1-3; maybe TRBD1 (5 bases). Per germline, CDR1 SEHNR and CDR2 FQNEAQ (reference sequence). This CDR3 has 16 residues. Trimming took off 5 bases at V and 4 bases at J, with 18 bases between the two ends. CDR3 sequence: CASSELRGKAGNTIYF. CDR3 in DNA: TGTGCCAGCAGCGAACTACGGGGGAAAGCCGGAAACACCATATATTTT. The entire variable domain, with the rest obtained from reference TRBV7-9 and TRBJ1-3, is as follows: DTGVSQNPRHKITKRGQNVTFRCDPISEHNRLYWYRQTLGQGPEFLTYFQNEAQLEKSRLLSDRFSAERPKGSFSTLEIQRTEQGDSAMYLCASSELRGKAGNTIYFGEGSWLTVV.

This clone was observed once. V gene TRBV5-1 combines with J gene TRBJ2-2; TRBD1 agrees at 9 bases. The junction had 7 bases not matched to a gene; V was cut back by 3 bases and J by 7 bases. CDR1 and CDR2 (germline): SGHRS, YFSETQ. The CDR3 is 15 amino acids. The CDR3 loop reads CASSSIQGAHGELFF. The CDR3 bases are TGCGCCAGCAGCTCGATACAGGGGGCGCACGGGGAGCTGTTTTTT. Together with reference TRBV5-1 and TRBJ2-2, the CDR3 gives the full variable domain: KAGVTQTPRYLIKTRGQQVTLSCSPISGHRSVSWYQQTPGQGLQFLFEYFSETQRNKGNFPGRFSGRQFSNSRSEMNVSTLELGDSALYLCASSSIQGAHGELFFGEGSRLTVL.

The V and J genes are TRBV19 and TRBJ1-1; D gene ambiguous. This CDR3 comprises 11 residues. Looked up from germline, CDR1 is LNHDA and CDR2 is SQIVND (reference sequence). Trimming pared 5 bases from V and 11 bases from J, leaving 12 bases between. The DNA of the CDR3 is TGTGCCAGTAGTGAGCCAGGCCCCGCTTTCTTT. Amino acids: CASSEPGPAFF.

The V and J genes are TRBV11-2 and TRBJ2-2; D gene unclear. In germline, CDR1 is SGHAT, CDR2 FQNNGV. Trimming took off 0 bases at V and 6 bases at J, with 11 bases between the two ends. The CDR3 contains 15 residues. In nucleotides, the CDR3 is TGTGCCAGCAGCTTAGATACCCTAATGGCCGGGGAGCTGTTTTTT. It is translated as CASSLDTLMAGELFF.

The gene calls are TRBV18 and TRBJ2-2; D call uncertain. This CDR3 region has 14 residues. With 3 bases removed from V and 3 bases from J, the gap between germline ends came to 8 bases. CDR1 is KGHSH, CDR2 LQKENI, per germline. The DNA for the CDR3 is TGTGCCAGCTCACCGTTTATCGACACCGGGGAGCTGTTTTTT. It yields the protein CASSPFIDTGELFF.

This clone was recorded a few times. The rearrangement joins TRBV5-1 to TRBJ2-3; 7 positions agree with TRBD1. The trim removed 3 bases at V and 2 bases at J, leaving 6 bases unmatched. This CDR3 is built from 15 residues. Germline-derived CDR1 and CDR2 are SGHRS and YFSETQ. This chain's CDR3 is CASSYSGQDTDTQYF. For the CDR3, the DNA is TGCGCCAGCAGCTACTCCGGACAGGACACAGATACGCAGTATTTT.

The V and J genes are TRBV6-2 or TRBV6-3 and TRBJ1-1, with D tentatively TRBD1 (5 bases). The germline CDR1 and CDR2 sequences are MNHEY and SVGEGT. V lost 5 bases and J lost 9, with 19 bases in between. This CDR3 has 14 residues. The CDR3 sequence is CASSLTLGGFKAFF. The CDR3 region has the DNA TGTGCCAGCAGTCTCACGCTTGGGGGGTTTAAAGCTTTCTTT.

This clone was observed once. CDR3: CASTKLAGTDTQYF. As DNA, the CDR3 is TGTGCCAGCACCAAGTTAGCGGGCACAGATACGCAGTATTTT. The chain couples TRBV7-8 to TRBJ2-3, with D perhaps matching TRBD2 (6 bases). The CDR3 is 14 residues long. V lost 7 bases and J 1 base, leaving 12 bases between the germline ends. Germline V gene lookup returns CDR1 SGHVS and CDR2 FQNEAQ.

CDR3 protein: CASSQGTGYNYGYTF. The CDR3 bases are TGTGCCAGCAGCCAAGGGACAGGGTATAACTATGGCTACACCTTC. The chain carries TRBV5-6 and TRBJ1-2; TRBD1 agrees at 9 bases. CDR1 is SGHDT and CDR2 is YYEEEE in the germline V gene. With V trimmed by 4 bases and J by 1 base, 5 bases remained unmatched. This CDR3 contains 15 residues.

This clone was observed a few times. CDR3 amino acids: CASSPAALYEQYF. The CDR3 DNA follows: TGCGCCAGCAGCCCCGCTGCGCTATACGAGCAGTACTTC. This chain uses TRBV5-1 with TRBJ2-7; D remains ambiguous. From germline, CDR1 is SGHRS and CDR2 YFSETQ. V dropped 4 bases and J dropped 4 bases, with 12 bases sitting between them. This CDR3 spans 13 amino acids.

The chain joins TRBV6-2 or TRBV6-3 to TRBJ1-1; D unclear. Germline loops: CDR1 MNHEY, CDR2 SVGEGT. CDR3 size: 17 residues. Deletions cut 0 bases from V and 1 base from J, with 15 bases between. The CDR3 region has the DNA TGTGCCAGCAGTTACTCGCGGCGGGGAGCAGAGAACACTGAAGCTTTCTTT. It specifies CASSYSRRGAENTEAFF.